Below, 13 T cell receptor beta chains from the same sample are listed, as sequenced in a study of early T cells in non-severe SARS-CoV-2 infection. TCRdb recomputed calls from the 5' RACE reads with MiXCR, one row per CDR3 protein. The sample contains some 77,000 distinct CDR3 sequences, around 10% of which appear only once. The material was whole blood, obtained at baseline. The source is an adult who was a healthcare worker with PCR-confirmed SARS-CoV-2 infection or an uninfected control (not recorded which). The donor label of this sample is uncertain.

This clonotype occurred many times. In DNA, the CDR3 is TGCGCCAGCAGCTTGGATTCAGTGGACACTGAAGCTTTCTTT. Amino acids: CASSLDSVDTEAFF. The chain recombines TRBV5-1 with TRBJ1-1; D remains unclear. This CDR3 spans 14 amino acids. CDR1 is SGHRS, CDR2 YFSETQ, per germline. The V gene lost 0 bases and the J gene lost 3 bases, with 9 bases spanning the gap.

V gene TRBV14 combines with J gene TRBJ1-1; D possibly corresponds to TRBD1 (5 bases). V lost 2 bases and J 3 bases, leaving 13 bases between the germline ends. CDR1 and CDR2 (germline): SGHDN, FVKESK. The CDR3 totals 15 residues. CDR3 protein: CASSQWGFSYTEAFF. The CDR3 DNA reads TGTGCCAGCAGCCAATGGGGGTTCTCGTACACTGAAGCTTTCTTT.

This clonotype showed up just a few times. V gene TRBV12-3 or TRBV12-4 combines with J gene TRBJ1-1; D unresolved. Trimming left V 1 base short and J 6 bases short, with 12 bases between. The CDR3 loop spans 14 amino acids. CDR3 protein: CASSLVDSRAEAFF. CDR3 in DNA: TGTGCCAGCAGTTTAGTCGATTCGCGGGCTGAAGCTTTCTTT.

This clonotype showed up many times. This rearrangement joins TRBV9 to TRBJ2-7; D is tentatively TRBD1 or TRBD2 (5 bases each). The germline V gene encodes CDR1 SGDLS and CDR2 YYNGEE. Trimming stripped 0 bases from V and 9 bases from J, with 7 bases between. This CDR3 has 11 residues. In DNA form, the CDR3 reads TGTGCCAGCAGCGTAGAGGGACCGCAGTACTTC. The encoded protein is CASSVEGPQYF.

This clonotype has more than one count but fewer than ten. The chain carries TRBV6-6 and TRBJ1-2; TRBD1 matches at 7 bases. V shed 7 bases and J 8 bases; nucleotides not matched to a gene: 10. CDR3 length: 13 amino acids. Germline V gives CDR1 MNHNY, CDR2 SVGAGI (reference sequence). The CDR3, as DNA: TGTGCCAGCAACATTGACAGGGCGAGCGGCTACACCTTC. Its translation is CASNIDRASGYTF.

There are a few counts of this clonotype. The V and J genes are TRBV4-2 and TRBJ2-7, with D hard to call. The CDR3 has 12 amino acids. V lost 4 bases to trimming and J lost 4 bases, with 8 bases between them. In germline, CDR1 is LGHNA, CDR2 YNFKEQ. The CDR3 sequence: CASSPGEYEQYF. The DNA for the CDR3 is TGTGCCAGCAGCCCAGGCGAGTACGAGCAGTACTTC.

V gene TRBV18 combines with J gene TRBJ2-4, with D perhaps matching TRBD1 or TRBD2 (6 bases each). The CDR3 length is 14 residues. Trimming took off 8 bases at V and 0 bases at J, with 11 bases between the two ends. Germline CDR1 is KGHSH and CDR2 is LQKENI. The chain's CDR3 is CASTEGVAKNIQYF. In nucleotides, the CDR3 is TGTGCCAGCACGGAGGGGGTAGCCAAAAACATTCAGTACTTC.

There are a few counts of this clonotype. CDR3 sequence reads: CASIPRLGFAYNEQFF. The CDR3 DNA sequence: TGTGCCAGCATCCCAAGGCTGGGCTTTGCCTACAATGAGCAGTTCTTC. The chain couples TRBV6-2 or TRBV6-3 to TRBJ2-1, with D uncertain. V was trimmed by 7 bases and J by 2 bases, leaving 18 bases between them. The germline V gene has CDR1 MNHEY and CDR2 SVGEGT. The CDR3 runs to 16 residues.

The chain uses TRBV27 and TRBJ1-1; 7 bases align to TRBD1. The CDR3 has 14 amino acids. V lost 5 bases to trimming and J lost 8 bases; unmatched junction nucleotides: 11. Germline V gene data show CDR1 as MNHEY and CDR2 as SMNVEV (reference sequence). CDR3: CASSLPGQRFEAFF. The CDR3 nucleotides are TGTGCCAGCAGTCTGCCGGGACAGCGATTCGAAGCTTTCTTT.

The chain combines TRBV28 with TRBJ2-3, with a weak D call TRBD2 (6 bases). Trimming shortened V by 9 bases and J by 1 base, and 11 bases separated the two germline ends. Germline CDR1 and CDR2: MDHEN and SYDVKM. The CDR3 extends over 13 amino acids. The CDR3 bases are TGTGCCAGTCAATCTAGCGGCACAGATACGCAGTATTTT. Residues: CASQSSGTDTQYF.

This clonotype was recorded a few times. The V gene is TRBV20-1, the J gene TRBJ2-7; D could derive from TRBD1 or TRBD2 (5 bases each). The CDR3 has 16 residues. The V gene lost 1 base and the J gene lost 0 bases, with 16 bases spanning the gap. Germline CDR1 and CDR2: DFQATT and SNEGSKA (reference sequence). The CDR3, as DNA: TGCAGTGCTAGAGGAACCGGGACGGGCAACTCCTACGAGCAGTACTTC. It encodes CSARGTGTGNSYEQYF.

The gene calls are TRBV20-1 and TRBJ2-7; D is ambiguous. The CDR3 length is 13 residues. The V end lost 1 base, the J end lost 2 bases, and 9 bases lay between the germline ends. Germline CDR1 reads DFQATT; CDR2 reads SNEGSKA (reference sequence). The DNA for the CDR3 is TGCAGTGCTAGAGCCCCAGCGACCTACGAGCAGTACTTC. It specifies CSARAPATYEQYF.

This clonotype was seen a few times. The CDR3 DNA is TGTGCCAGCAGCTCCCTGGGCTCCTACAATGAGCAGTTCTTC. This encodes CASSSLGSYNEQFF. The chain uses TRBV7-3 and TRBJ2-1, with unresolved D. This CDR3 comprises 14 residues. Between the trimmed V and J ends, which lost 4 bases and 0 bases, there was a span of 7 bases. Germline CDR1 SGHTA, CDR2 FQGTGA.